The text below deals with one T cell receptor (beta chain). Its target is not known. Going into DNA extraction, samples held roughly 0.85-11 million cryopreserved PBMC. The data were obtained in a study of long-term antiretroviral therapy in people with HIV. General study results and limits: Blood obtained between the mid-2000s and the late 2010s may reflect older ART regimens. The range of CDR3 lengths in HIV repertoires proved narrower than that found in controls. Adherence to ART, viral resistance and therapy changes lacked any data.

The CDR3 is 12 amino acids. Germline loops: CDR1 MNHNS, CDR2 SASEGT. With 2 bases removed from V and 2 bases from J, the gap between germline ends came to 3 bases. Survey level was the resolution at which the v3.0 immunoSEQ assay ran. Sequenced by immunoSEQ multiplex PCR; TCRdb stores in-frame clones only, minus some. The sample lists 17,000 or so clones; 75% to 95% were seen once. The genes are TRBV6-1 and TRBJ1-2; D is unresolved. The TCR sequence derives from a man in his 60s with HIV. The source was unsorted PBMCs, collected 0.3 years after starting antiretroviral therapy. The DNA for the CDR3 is TGTGCCAGCAGTGAAAACAACTATGGCTACACCTTC. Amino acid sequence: CASSENNYGYTF.